The sequence of this T cell receptor (beta chain) was determined in a study of T cell responses to AZD1222 COVID-19 vaccine. The CDR3 is made up of 15 amino acids. The germline V gene has CDR1 MNHEY and CDR2 SVGEGT. V lost 6 bases to trimming and J lost 0 bases, with 12 bases between them. Study results and limitations: Mostly white British, mostly female donors; authors suggested clonal diversity may be underestimated.

This table comes from immunoSEQ multiplex PCR, and its TCRdb copy is limited to in-frame clones, with some not included. The table lists more than 150,000 clones, almost 95% of them singletons, with roughly 10% in the top ten. This clone showed up just a few times. Its matching antigen is unknown. The gene calls are TRBV6-2 or TRBV6-3 and TRBJ2-1, with TRBD2 as a possible D gene (5 bases). This TCR was sampled from an adult in good health. Specimen: peripheral blood, collected on day 0 of AZD1222 vaccination. This CDR3 is CASSPGESSYNEQFF. CDR3 bases: TGTGCCAGCAGCCCCGGGGAGAGCTCCTACAATGAGCAGTTCTTC.